A selection of T cell receptor beta chains follows, all from one sample in a study of CD8 T cells in Susac syndrome. From the immunoSEQ multiplex PCR reads, TCRdb called clonotypes with MiXCR, one entry per CDR3 protein. Found here are some 170,000 distinct CDR3 sequences, about 95% of them singletons; the top ten hold less than 0.12%. The specimen was CD4+ T cells from PBMCs. Source of these receptors: a human donor in good health. The CDR3 runs from the conserved cysteine through the conserved F or W. A D gene is named only where the DNA matches it firmly. For some rows the clone size is stated as once, few or many, or as a class when expanded; others skip it.

size: once
D: TRBD2
V: TRBV3-1
J: TRBJ2-5
length: 16
DNA: TGTGCCAGCAGCCGGAAGACTAGCGGGAGTCACGAGACCCAGTACTTC
CDR3: CASSRKTSGSHETQYF

size: .
D: TRBD1
V: TRBV5-6
J: TRBJ1-2
length: 14
DNA: TGTGCCAGCAGCAGCGGGGACAGGGACTATGGCTACACCTTC
CDR3: CASSSGDRDYGYTF

size: .
D: .
V: TRBV24-1
J: TRBJ2-6
length: 14
DNA: TGTGCCAACTTGGGGGCGCCTGGGGCCAACGTCCTGACTTTC
CDR3: CANLGAPGANVLTF

size: .
D: TRBD2
V: TRBV24-1
J: TRBJ2-1
length: 14
DNA: TGTGCCACCAGTACAGCGGGAGTTGGGAATGAGCAGTTCTTC
CDR3: CATSTAGVGNEQFF

size: .
D: TRBD1
V: TRBV7-8
J: TRBJ2-3
length: 15
DNA: TGTGCCAGCAGCTCGGGACAGAGAATCACAGATACGCAGTATTTT
CDR3: CASSSGQRITDTQYF

size: once
D: TRBD1
V: TRBV29-1
J: TRBJ2-2
length: 14
DNA: TGCAGCGTTGGACCGACAGGGGCGGCCGGGGAGCTGTTTTTT
CDR3: CSVGPTGAAGELFF

size: once
D: TRBD1
V: TRBV19
J: TRBJ2-2
length: 15
DNA: TGTGCCAGTACAATACAGGGGGCCCCCACCGGGGAGCTGTTTTTT
CDR3: CASTIQGAPTGELFF

size: once
D: TRBD1
V: TRBV4-3
J: TRBJ2-4
length: 14
DNA: TGCGCCAGCAGCCAAGGACAGGGCCAGGGCATTCAGTACTTC
CDR3: CASSQGQGQGIQYF

size: .
D: TRBD2
V: TRBV29-1
J: TRBJ2-7
length: 14
DNA: TGCAGCGTTGCAGTGGGAGGGCTGTCCTACGAGCAGTACTTC
CDR3: CSVAVGGLSYEQYF

size: .
D: .
V: TRBV28
J: TRBJ2-2
length: 14
DNA: TGTGCCAGCAGTTTTACTAGTAACACCGGGGAGCTGTTTTTT
CDR3: CASSFTSNTGELFF

size: .
D: .
V: TRBV2
J: TRBJ1-5
length: 15
DNA: TGTGCCAGCAGTGAAACAGGGCCGACCGATCAGCCCCAGCATTTT
CDR3: CASSETGPTDQPQHF

size: .
D: .
V: TRBV12-3/TRBV12-4
J: TRBJ1-5
length: 13
DNA: TGTGCCAGCGGGTACAGGGTGAATCAGCCCCAGCATTTT
CDR3: CASGYRVNQPQHF

size: .
D: TRBD2
V: TRBV7-9
J: TRBJ2-1
length: 14
DNA: TGTGCCAGCAGCTTAGCCCGGGGGGGACTGTGGATGTTCTTC
CDR3: CASSLARGGLWMFF

size: .
D: TRBD2
V: TRBV5-6
J: TRBJ2-7
length: 13
DNA: TGTGCCAGCAGCCGGCGGGGGGGATCCGAGCAGTACTTC
CDR3: CASSRRGGSEQYF